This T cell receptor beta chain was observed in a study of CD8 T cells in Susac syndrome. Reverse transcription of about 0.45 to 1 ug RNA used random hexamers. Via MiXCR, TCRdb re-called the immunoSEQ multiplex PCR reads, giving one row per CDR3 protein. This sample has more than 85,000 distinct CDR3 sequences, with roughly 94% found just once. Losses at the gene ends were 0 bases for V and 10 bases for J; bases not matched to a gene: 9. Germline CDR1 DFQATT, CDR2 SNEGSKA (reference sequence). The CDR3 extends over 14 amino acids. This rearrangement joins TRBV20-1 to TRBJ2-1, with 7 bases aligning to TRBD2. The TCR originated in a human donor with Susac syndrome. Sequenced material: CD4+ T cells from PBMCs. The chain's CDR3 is CSARDEWGGEEQFF. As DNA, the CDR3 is TGCAGTGCTAGAGATGAATGGGGGGGGGAAGAGCAGTTCTTC.